One sample yielded the 14 T cell receptor beta chains listed below, sequenced in a study of T cell responses to AZD1222 COVID-19 vaccine. The data were produced by immunoSEQ multiplex PCR, yet TCRdb's version contains in-frame clones alone and is incomplete. The sample has 110,000 to 150,000 clones; more than 80% are singletons. The sample was peripheral blood, taken on day 0 of MenACWY control vaccination. These receptors all stem from an adult in good health.

V is TRBV7-2 and J is TRBJ1-1; TRBD1 agrees at 7 bases. Germline V CDR1 and CDR2: SGHTA, FQGNSA. The V and J ends lost 3 bases and 4 bases, in that order; junction bases with no gene match: 5. This CDR3 is built from 14 residues. The CDR3 DNA is TGTGCCAGCAGCTTGAACAGGGGAGGCACTGAAGCTTTCTTT. Its protein product is CASSLNRGGTEAFF.

The chain recombines TRBV19 with TRBJ2-2, with 9 bases matching TRBD2. The CDR3 extends over 16 amino acids. V shed 2 bases and J 4 bases; nucleotides not matched to a gene: 5. Germline lookup yields CDR1 LNHDA and CDR2 SQIVND (reference sequence). The CDR3 is CASSIPAGGPTGELFF. The CDR3 region has the DNA TGTGCCAGTAGTATACCTGCGGGGGGGCCCACCGGGGAGCTGTTTTTT.

The CDR3 sequence is CASSLGGREETQYF. The CDR3 coding sequence is TGTGCCAGCAGCTTGGGGGGAAGGGAAGAGACCCAGTACTTC. This chain joins TRBV5-4 and TRBJ2-5; D unresolved. CDR1 is SGHNT and CDR2 is YYREEE in the germline V gene (reference sequence). The V gene lost 0 bases and the J gene lost 3 bases, with 9 bases spanning the gap. This CDR3 region has 14 residues.

The chain links TRBV6-5 to TRBJ2-1; D is unresolved. V gave up 2 bases and J gave up 7 bases, with 18 bases separating them. This CDR3 spans 16 amino acids. Germline CDR1 and CDR2: MNHEY and SVGAGI. CDR3 nucleotide sequence: TGTGCCAGCAGTTACGGTGGTAGTTACCCTGAAAATGAGCAGTTCTTC. Amino acid sequence: CASSYGGSYPENEQFF.

This clone was picked up one time. The chain employs TRBV5-4 and TRBJ1-2; D is undetermined. The CDR3 consists of 12 residues. V was clipped by 3 bases and J by 1 base, with 4 bases between them. Germline V gene lookup returns CDR1 SGHNT and CDR2 YYREEE (reference sequence). CDR3 in DNA: TGTGCCAGCAGCTCAGATAACTATGGCTACACCTTC. This encodes CASSSDNYGYTF.

This clone was picked up one time. The rearrangement uses TRBV30 and TRBJ1-1; TRBD1 matches at 7 bases. The CDR3 loop spans 14 amino acids. Per germline, CDR1 GTSNPN and CDR2 SVGIG (reference sequence). The V segment lost 2 bases and the J segment 5 bases; nucleotides outside the gene matches: 8. In nucleotides, the CDR3 is TGTGCCTGGAGTCTCGGGACAGACGGTACTGAAGCTTTCTTT. Translated, it gives CAWSLGTDGTEAFF.

V is TRBV4-3 and J is TRBJ1-2; a possible D gene is TRBD1 (5 bases). Trimming took 1 base from V and 6 from J, leaving 18 bases between them. The CDR3 length is 16 residues. Per germline, CDR1 LGHNA and CDR2 YSLEER. CDR3 DNA sequence: TGCGCCAGCAGCCAAGGGACAATTATAGGGAGGGATGGCTACACCTTC. Its protein is CASSQGTIIGRDGYTF.

CDR3 amino acids: CASSPNPPATIYF. The CDR3 nucleotides are TGTGCCAGCAGCCCTAATCCGCCGGCCACCATATATTTT. The chain joins TRBV7-6 to TRBJ1-3; D gene uncertain. The V end was cut by 5 bases, the J end by 9 bases, with 14 bases between. Germline-derived CDR1 and CDR2 are SGHVS and FNYEAQ. The CDR3 extends over 13 amino acids. The full variable domain, with the rest looked up from reference TRBV7-6 and TRBJ1-3, is GAGVSQSPRYKVTKRGQDVALRCDPISGHVSLYWYRQALGQGPEFLTYFNYEAQQDKSGLPNDRFSAERPEGSISTLTIQRTEQRDSAMYRCASSPNPPATIYFGEGSWLTVV.

By frequency in the sample, this clone is medium-sized. CDR3 coding DNA: TGTGCCAGCAGCCGGACAGGGAACTATGGCTACACCTTC. Protein: CASSRTGNYGYTF. This chain links TRBV5-6 with TRBJ1-2, with TRBD1 matching 8 bases. The CDR3 totals 13 residues. V gave up 4 bases and J gave up 2 bases; unmatched junction bases: 1. Germline V CDR1 and CDR2: SGHDT, YYEEEE.

The V gene is TRBV7-2, the J gene TRBJ1-4, with TRBD1 identical over 7 bases. Germline loops: CDR1 SGHTA, CDR2 FQGNSA. The CDR3 totals 16 residues. Losses at the gene ends were 3 bases for V and 0 bases for J; bases not matched to a gene: 4. DNA of the CDR3: TGTGCCAGCAGCTTGGGACAGCCCGCAACTAATGAAAAACTGTTTTTT. This codes for CASSLGQPATNEKLFF.

The chain combines TRBV5-1 with TRBJ2-3; 7 bases map to TRBD2. V was pared by 3 bases and J by 3 bases, with 4 bases of the junction left unmatched. The V gene's germline CDR1 is SGHRS and CDR2 YFSETQ. This CDR3 spans 14 amino acids. Here the CDR3 reads CASSSWEGTDTQYF. The DNA of the CDR3 is TGCGCCAGCAGCTCTTGGGAGGGGACAGATACGCAGTATTTT.

This clone was seen a handful of times. The chain is built from TRBV27 and TRBJ1-5, with D unclear. CDR3 length equals 13 residues. Germline V lookup: CDR1 MNHEY, CDR2 SMNVEV (reference sequence). V shed 9 bases and J shed 0 bases, with 9 bases lying between them. CDR3 DNA: TGTGCCAGAGACCCATATAGCAATCAGCCCCAGCATTTT. Residues: CARDPYSNQPQHF.

The CDR3 DNA follows: TGTGCCAGCAGCGGACAGGGGGGAGGCACTGAAGCTTTCTTT. The encoded protein is CASSGQGGGTEAFF. The V gene is TRBV5-6, the J gene TRBJ1-1; 10 nucleotides match TRBD1. The junction had 4 bases not matched to a gene; V was cut back by 4 bases and J by 4 bases. CDR1 and CDR2 (germline): SGHDT, YYEEEE. This CDR3 is built from 14 residues.

The gene calls are TRBV18 and TRBJ2-2; 8 nucleotides match TRBD1. This CDR3 spans 20 amino acids. Unmatched junction bases numbered 16, after V lost 4 bases and J lost 0 bases. Per the germline V gene, CDR1 is KGHSH and CDR2 is LQKENI. The CDR3 DNA reads TGTGCCAGCTCACTCACCCAAACGGGACAGGTGACAACGAACACCGGGGAGCTGTTTTTT. This translates into CASSLTQTGQVTTNTGELFF.